The 4 T cell receptor beta chains reported below all come from one sample, sequenced in a study of metastatic and nonmetastatic thyroid tumors. TCRdb recomputed clones from the PCR reads via MiXCR. The table records over 30,000 clones, around 7% of them present only once. All patients were treatment-naive before thyroid surgery. The sequencing input was blood. These receptors originate from a female donor with papillary thyroid cancer or a benign thyroid nodule (not recorded which). Some clones in this sample may be carry-over from other donors' samples.

The table lists this clone with many counts. The chain combines TRBV6-1 with TRBJ1-2; D might be TRBD1 (6 bases). V dropped 6 bases and J dropped 4 bases, with 9 bases sitting between them. From germline, CDR1 is MNHNS and CDR2 SASEGT. This CDR3 is built from 12 residues. The CDR3 loop reads CASRGDIYGYTF. The DNA of the CDR3 is TGTGCCAGCAGAGGGGACATCTATGGCTACACCTTC.

This clone was counted many times. This rearrangement joins TRBV3-1 to TRBJ2-5; D ambiguous. Per germline, CDR1 LGHDT and CDR2 YNNKEL (reference sequence). CDR3 length equals 11 residues. V was trimmed by 2 bases and J by 3 bases, leaving 1 base between them. Written as DNA, the CDR3 is TGTGCCAGCAGCCAAAAAGAGACCCAGTACTTC. Translating gives CASSQKETQYF.

This clone was found many times. The chain links TRBV4-1 to TRBJ1-2; D unclear. This CDR3 comprises 14 residues. Germline values: CDR1 MGHRA, CDR2 YSYEKL. V gave up 0 bases and J gave up 4 bases, with 9 bases separating them. The CDR3 DNA reads TGCGCCAGCAGCCAAGACGGGGATATCTATGGCTACACCTTC. This codes for CASSQDGDIYGYTF.

This clone appeared many times. V is TRBV24-1 and J is TRBJ2-5, with 11 bases lining up with TRBD1. The germline gives CDR1 KGHDR, CDR2 SFDVKD. V dropped 4 bases and J dropped 7; count of bases not matched to a gene: 4. The CDR3 is made up of 14 amino acids. This CDR3 reads CATSDQGQGGTQYF. The CDR3 DNA sequence: TGTGCCACCAGTGACCAGGGACAGGGGGGGACCCAGTACTTC.